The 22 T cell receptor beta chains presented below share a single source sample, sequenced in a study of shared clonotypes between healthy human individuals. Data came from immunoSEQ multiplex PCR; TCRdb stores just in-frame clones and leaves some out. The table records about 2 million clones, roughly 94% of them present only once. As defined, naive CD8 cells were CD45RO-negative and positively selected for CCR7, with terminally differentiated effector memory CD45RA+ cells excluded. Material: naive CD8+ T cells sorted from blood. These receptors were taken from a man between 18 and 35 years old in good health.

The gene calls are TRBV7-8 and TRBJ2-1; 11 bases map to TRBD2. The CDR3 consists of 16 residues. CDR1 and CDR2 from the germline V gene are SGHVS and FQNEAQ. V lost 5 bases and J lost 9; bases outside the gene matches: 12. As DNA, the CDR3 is TGTGCCAGCAGCATACTTACTAGCGGGAGTGACGGTGAGCAGTTCTTC. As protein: CASSILTSGSDGEQFF.

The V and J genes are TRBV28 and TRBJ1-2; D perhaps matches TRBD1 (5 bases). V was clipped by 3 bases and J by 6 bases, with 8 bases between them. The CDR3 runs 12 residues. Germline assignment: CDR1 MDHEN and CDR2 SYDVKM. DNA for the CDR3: TGTGCCAGCAGTTTTCAGGGCGATGGCTACACCTTC. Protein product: CASSFQGDGYTF.

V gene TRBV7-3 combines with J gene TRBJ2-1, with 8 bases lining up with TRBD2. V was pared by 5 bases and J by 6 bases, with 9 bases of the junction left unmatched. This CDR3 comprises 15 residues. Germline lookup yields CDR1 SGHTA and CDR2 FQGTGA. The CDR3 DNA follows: TGTGCCAGCAGCACAACCGGGACTAGGGGCAATGAGCAGTTCTTC. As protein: CASSTTGTRGNEQFF.

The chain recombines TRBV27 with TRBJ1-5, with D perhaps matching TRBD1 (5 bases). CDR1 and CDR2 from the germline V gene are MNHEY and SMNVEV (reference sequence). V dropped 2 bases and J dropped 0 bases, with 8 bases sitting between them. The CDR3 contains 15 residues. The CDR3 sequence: CASSLDSYSNQPQHF. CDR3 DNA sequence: TGTGCCAGCAGTTTAGACAGTTATAGCAATCAGCCCCAGCATTTT.

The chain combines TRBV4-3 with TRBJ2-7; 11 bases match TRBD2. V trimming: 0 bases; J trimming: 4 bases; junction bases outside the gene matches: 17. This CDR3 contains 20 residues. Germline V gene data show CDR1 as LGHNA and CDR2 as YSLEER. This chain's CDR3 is CASSQERNSEKGLAAYEQYF. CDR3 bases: TGCGCCAGCAGCCAAGAACGTAACAGTGAGAAGGGACTAGCGGCATACGAGCAGTACTTC.

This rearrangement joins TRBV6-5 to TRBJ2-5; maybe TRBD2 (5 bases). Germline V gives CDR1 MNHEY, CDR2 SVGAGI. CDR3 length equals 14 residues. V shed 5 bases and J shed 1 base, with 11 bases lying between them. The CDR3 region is CASSIPGFQETQYF. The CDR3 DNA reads TGTGCCAGCAGTATTCCGGGATTCCAAGAGACCCAGTACTTC.

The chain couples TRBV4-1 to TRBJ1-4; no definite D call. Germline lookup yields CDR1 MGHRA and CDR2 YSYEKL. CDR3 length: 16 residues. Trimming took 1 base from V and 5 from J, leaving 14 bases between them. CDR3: CASSQGMSGRNEKLFF. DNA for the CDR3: TGCGCCAGCAGCCAAGGCATGTCCGGCAGGAATGAAAAACTGTTTTTT.

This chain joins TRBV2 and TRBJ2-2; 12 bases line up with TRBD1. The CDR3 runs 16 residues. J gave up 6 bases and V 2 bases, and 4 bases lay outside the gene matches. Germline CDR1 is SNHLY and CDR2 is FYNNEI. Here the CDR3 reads CASSEPGQGAPGELFF. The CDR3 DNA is TGTGCCAGCAGTGAACCGGGACAGGGGGCGCCCGGGGAGCTGTTTTTT. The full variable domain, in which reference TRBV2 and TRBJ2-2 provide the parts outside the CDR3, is EPEVTQTPSHQVTQMGQEVILRCVPISNHLYFYWYRQILGQKVEFLVSFYNNEISEKSEIFDDQFSVERPDGSNFTLKIRSTKLEDSAMYFCASSEPGQGAPGELFFGEGSRLTVL.

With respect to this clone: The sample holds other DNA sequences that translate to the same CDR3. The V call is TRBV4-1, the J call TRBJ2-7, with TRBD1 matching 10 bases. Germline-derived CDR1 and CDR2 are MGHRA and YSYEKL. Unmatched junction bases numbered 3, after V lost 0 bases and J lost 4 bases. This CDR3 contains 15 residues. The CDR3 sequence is CASSQERTGGYEQYF. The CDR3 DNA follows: TGCGCCAGCAGCCAAGAGCGGACAGGGGGGTACGAGCAGTACTTC.

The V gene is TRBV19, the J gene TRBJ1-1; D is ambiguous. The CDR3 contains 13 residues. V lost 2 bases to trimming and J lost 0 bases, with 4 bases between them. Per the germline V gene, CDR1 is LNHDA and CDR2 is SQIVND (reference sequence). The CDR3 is CASSIHLNTEAFF. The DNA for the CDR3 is TGTGCCAGTAGTATACACTTGAACACTGAAGCTTTCTTT. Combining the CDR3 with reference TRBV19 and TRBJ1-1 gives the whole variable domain DGGITQSPKYLFRKEGQNVTLSCEQNLNHDAMYWYRQDPGQGLRLIYYSQIVNDFQKGDIAEGYSVSREKKESFPLTVTSAQKNPTAFYLCASSIHLNTEAFFGQGTRLTVV.

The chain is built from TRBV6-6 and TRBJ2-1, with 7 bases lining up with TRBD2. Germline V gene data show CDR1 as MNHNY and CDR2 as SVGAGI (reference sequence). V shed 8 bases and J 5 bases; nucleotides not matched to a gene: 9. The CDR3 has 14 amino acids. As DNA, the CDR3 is TGTGCCAGCTTCTGGGCGGGAGTTCACAATGAGCAGTTCTTC. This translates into CASFWAGVHNEQFF.

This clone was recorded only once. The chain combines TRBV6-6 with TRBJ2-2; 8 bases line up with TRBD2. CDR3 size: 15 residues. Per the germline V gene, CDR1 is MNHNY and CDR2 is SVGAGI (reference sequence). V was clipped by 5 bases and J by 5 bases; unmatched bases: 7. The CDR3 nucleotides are TGTGCCAGCAGTCTCGGGGGGGCCGGGACCGGGGAGCTGTTTTTT. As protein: CASSLGGAGTGELFF.

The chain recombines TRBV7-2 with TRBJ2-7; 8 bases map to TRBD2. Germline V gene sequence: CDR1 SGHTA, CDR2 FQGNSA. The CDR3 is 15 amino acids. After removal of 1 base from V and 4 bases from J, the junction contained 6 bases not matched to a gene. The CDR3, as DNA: TGTGCCAGCAGCTTAGTAGCGCTAGCGGGTTACGAGCAGTACTTC. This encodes CASSLVALAGYEQYF.

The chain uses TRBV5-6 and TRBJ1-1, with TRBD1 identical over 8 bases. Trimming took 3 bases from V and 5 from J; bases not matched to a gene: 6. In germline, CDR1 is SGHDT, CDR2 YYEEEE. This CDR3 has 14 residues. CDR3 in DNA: TGTGCCAGCAGCTCGCAGACAGGGGTGACTGAAGCTTTCTTT. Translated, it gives CASSSQTGVTEAFF.

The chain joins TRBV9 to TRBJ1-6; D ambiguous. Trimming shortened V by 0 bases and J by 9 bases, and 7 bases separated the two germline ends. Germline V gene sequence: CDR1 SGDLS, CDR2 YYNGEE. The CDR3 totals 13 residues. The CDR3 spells CASSVGGLSPLHF. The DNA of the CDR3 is TGTGCCAGCAGCGTAGGTGGGCTTTCACCCCTCCACTTT.

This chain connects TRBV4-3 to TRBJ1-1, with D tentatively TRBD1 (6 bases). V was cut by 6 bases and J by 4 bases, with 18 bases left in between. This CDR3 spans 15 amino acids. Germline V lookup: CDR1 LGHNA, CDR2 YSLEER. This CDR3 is CASRPRDNPTTEAFF. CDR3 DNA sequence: TGCGCCAGCAGACCGAGGGACAATCCGACCACTGAAGCTTTCTTT.

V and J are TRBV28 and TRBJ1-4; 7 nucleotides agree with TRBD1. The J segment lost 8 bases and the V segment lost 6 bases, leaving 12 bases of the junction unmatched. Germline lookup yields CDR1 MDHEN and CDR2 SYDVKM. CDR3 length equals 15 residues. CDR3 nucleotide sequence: TGTGCCAGCAGCTCAGACAGGGAGGGGGACGAAAAACTGTTTTTT. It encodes CASSSDREGDEKLFF.

In DNA form, the CDR3 reads TGCGCCAGCAGCCAAGGGGGCAGGGCAGATACGCAGTATTTT. It translates to CASSQGGRADTQYF. This chain connects TRBV4-3 to TRBJ2-3; a weak D match, TRBD1 (5 bases). Trimming stripped 1 base from V and 4 bases from J, with 9 bases between. CDR3 length equals 14 residues. Germline CDR1 reads LGHNA; CDR2 reads YSLEER.

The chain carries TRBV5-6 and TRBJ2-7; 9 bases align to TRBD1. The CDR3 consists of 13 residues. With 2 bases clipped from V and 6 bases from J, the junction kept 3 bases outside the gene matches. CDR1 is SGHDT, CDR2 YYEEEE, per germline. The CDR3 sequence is CASSFGTGTEQYF. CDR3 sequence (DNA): TGTGCCAGCAGCTTCGGGACAGGGACCGAGCAGTACTTC. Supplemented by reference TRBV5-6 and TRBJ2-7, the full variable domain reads DAGVTQSPTHLIKTRGQQVTLRCSPKSGHDTVSWYQQALGQGPQFIFQYYEEEERQRGNFPDRFSGHQFPNYSSELNVNALLLGDSALYLCASSFGTGTEQYFGPGTRLTVT.

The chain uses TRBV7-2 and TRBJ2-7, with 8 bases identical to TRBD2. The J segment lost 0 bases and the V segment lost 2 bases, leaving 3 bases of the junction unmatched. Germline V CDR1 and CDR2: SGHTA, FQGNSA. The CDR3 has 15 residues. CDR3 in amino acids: CASSLTSGHSYEQYF. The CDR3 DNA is TGTGCCAGCAGCTTAACTAGCGGACACTCCTACGAGCAGTACTTC.

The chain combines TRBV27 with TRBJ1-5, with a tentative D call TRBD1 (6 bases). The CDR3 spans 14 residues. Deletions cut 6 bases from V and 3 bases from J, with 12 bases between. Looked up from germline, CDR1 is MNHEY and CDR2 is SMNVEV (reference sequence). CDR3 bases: TGTGCCAGCAGGACACAGGGATCCAATCAGCCCCAGCATTTT. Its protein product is CASRTQGSNQPQHF.

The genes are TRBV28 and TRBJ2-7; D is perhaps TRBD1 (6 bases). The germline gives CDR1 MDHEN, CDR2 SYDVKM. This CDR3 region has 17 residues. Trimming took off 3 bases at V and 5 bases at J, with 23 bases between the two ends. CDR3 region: CASSLSLDSFNQDEQYF. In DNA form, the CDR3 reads TGTGCCAGCAGTTTGTCTTTGGACAGCTTCAATCAGGACGAGCAGTACTTC.